Sequencing of this TCR beta chain was carried out in a study of T cells in localized non-small cell lung cancer. Produced via immunoSEQ multiplex PCR; TCRdb's table is partial and in-frame only. The profile shows some 2,200 clones, about a third of them singletons. Trimming shortened V by 4 bases and J by 6 bases, and 10 bases separated the two germline ends. The CDR3 is 13 amino acids. Germline V gives CDR1 KGHSH, CDR2 LQKENI. This clonotype originated in a man aged 40 to 70 with stage I lung adenocarcinoma. The V call is TRBV18, the J call TRBJ1-3; D call uncertain. The sample consisted of lung tumor tissue, taken before any cancer treatment. The CDR3 protein is CASSQGAENTIYF. The CDR3 DNA follows: TGTGCCAGCTCACAAGGCGCTGAAAACACCATATATTTT.